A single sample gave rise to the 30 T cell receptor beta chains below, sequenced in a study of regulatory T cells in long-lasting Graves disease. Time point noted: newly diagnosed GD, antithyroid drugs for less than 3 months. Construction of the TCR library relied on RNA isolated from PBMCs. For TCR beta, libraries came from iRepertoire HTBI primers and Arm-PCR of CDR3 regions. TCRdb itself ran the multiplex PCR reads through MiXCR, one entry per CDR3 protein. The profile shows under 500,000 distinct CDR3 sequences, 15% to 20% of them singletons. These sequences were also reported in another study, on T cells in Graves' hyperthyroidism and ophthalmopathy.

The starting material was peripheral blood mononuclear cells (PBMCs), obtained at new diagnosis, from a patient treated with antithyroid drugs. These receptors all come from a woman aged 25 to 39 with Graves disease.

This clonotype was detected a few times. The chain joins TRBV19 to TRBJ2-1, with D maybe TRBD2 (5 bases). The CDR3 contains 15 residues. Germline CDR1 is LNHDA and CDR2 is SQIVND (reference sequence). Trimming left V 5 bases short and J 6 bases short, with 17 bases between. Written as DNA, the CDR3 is TGTGCCAGTAGTCTCGGCGAGGGCCCAATCAATGAGCAGTTCTTC. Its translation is CASSLGEGPINEQFF.

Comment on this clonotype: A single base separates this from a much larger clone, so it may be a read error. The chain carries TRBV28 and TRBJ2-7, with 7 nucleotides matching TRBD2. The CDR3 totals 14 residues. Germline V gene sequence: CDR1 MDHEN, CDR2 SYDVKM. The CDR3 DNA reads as TGTGCCTGCAGTTTTTGGGAGGGGCGCTACGAGCAGTACTTC. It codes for CACSFWEGRYEQYF.

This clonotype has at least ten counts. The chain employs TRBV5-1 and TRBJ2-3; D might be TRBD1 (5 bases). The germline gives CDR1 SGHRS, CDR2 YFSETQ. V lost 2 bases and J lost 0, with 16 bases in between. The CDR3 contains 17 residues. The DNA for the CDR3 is TGCGCCAGCAGCTTTGGTTCCCGTTGGGGCAGCACAGATACGCAGTATTTT. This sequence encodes CASSFGSRWGSTDTQYF.

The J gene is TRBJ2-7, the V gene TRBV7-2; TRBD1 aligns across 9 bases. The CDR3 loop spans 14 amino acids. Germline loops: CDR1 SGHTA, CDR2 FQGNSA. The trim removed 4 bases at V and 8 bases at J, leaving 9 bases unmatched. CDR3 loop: CASSWGQGRYKQYF. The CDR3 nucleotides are TGTGCCAGCAGCTGGGGACAGGGACGGTACAAGCAGTACTTC.

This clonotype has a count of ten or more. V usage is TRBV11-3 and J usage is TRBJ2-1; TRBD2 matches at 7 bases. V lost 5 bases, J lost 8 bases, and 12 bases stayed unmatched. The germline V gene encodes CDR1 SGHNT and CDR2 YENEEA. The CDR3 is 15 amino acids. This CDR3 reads CASSTQMGGVDEQFF. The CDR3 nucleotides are TGTGCCAGCAGCACTCAAATGGGGGGGGTCGATGAGCAGTTCTTC.

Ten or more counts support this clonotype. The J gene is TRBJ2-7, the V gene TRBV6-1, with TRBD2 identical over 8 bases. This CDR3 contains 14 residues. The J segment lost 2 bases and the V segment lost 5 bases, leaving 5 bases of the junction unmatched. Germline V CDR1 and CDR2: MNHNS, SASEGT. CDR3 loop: CASSQGLAAYEQYF. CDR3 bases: TGTGCCAGCAGTCAAGGACTAGCAGCCTACGAGCAGTACTTC.

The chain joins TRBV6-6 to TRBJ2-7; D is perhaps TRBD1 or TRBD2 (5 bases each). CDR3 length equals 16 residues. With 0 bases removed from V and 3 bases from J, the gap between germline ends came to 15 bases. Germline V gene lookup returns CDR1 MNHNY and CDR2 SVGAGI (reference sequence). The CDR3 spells CASSYSSGDLSYEQYF. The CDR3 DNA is TGTGCCAGCAGTTACTCGTCCGGGGACCTCAGCTACGAGCAGTACTTC.

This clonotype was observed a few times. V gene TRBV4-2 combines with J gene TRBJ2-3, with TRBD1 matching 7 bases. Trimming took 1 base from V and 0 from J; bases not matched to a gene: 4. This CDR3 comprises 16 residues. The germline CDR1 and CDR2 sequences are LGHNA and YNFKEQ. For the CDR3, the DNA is TGTGCCAGCAGCCAAGTAGGGGGCGTAAGCACAGATACGCAGTATTTT. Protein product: CASSQVGGVSTDTQYF.

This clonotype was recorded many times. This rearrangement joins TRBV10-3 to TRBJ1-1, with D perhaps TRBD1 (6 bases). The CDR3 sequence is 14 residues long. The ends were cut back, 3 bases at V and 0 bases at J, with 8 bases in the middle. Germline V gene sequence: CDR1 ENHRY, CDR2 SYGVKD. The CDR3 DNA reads TGTGCCATCAGTGAAGGACAGTTGAACACTGAAGCTTTCTTT. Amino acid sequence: CAISEGQLNTEAFF.

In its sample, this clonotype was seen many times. CDR3 DNA: TGTGCCAGCAGCGGTTCTGTAGCGGGAGCGGGCACAGATACGCAGTATTTT. Its translation is CASSGSVAGAGTDTQYF. The chain is built from TRBV12-3 or TRBV12-4 and TRBJ2-3, with TRBD2 identical over 9 bases. This CDR3 is built from 17 residues. V lost 6 bases and J lost 1; bases outside the gene matches: 11.

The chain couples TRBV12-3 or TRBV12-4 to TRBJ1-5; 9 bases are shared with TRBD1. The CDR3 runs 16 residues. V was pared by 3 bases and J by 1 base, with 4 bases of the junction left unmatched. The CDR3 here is CASSFRTGDSNQPQHF. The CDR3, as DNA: TGTGCCAGCAGTTTCAGGACAGGGGACAGCAATCAGCCCCAGCATTTT.

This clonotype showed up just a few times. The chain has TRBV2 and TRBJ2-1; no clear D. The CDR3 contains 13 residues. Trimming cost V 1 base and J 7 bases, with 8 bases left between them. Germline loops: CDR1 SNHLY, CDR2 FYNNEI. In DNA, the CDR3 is TGTGCCAGCAGTGAAGACAGAAATAATGAGCAGTTCTTC. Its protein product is CASSEDRNNEQFF.

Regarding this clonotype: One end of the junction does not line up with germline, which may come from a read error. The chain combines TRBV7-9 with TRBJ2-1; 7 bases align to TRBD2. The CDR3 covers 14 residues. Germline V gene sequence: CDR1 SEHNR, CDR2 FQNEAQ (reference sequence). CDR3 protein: CASSEPGLYIEQFF. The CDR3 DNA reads TGTGCCAGCAGCGAACCGGGACTATACATTGAGCAGTTCTTC.

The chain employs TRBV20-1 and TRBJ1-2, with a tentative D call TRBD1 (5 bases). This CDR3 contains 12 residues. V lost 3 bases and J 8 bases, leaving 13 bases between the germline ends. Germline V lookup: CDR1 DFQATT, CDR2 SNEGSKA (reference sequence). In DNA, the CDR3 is TGCAGTGCTAGGAATCAGGGAAGGGGCTACACCTTC. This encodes CSARNQGRGYTF.

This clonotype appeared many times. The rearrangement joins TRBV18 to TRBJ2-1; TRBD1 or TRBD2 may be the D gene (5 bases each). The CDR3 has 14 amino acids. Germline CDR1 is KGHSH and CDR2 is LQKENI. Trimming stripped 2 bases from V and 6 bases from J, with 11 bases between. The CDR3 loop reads CASSPSGTVNEQFF. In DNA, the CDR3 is TGTGCCAGCTCACCATCAGGGACGGTCAATGAGCAGTTCTTC.

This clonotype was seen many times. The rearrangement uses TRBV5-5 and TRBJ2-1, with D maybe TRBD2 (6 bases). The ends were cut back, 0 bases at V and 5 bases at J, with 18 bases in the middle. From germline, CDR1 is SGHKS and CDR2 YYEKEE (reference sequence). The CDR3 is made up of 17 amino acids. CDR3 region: CASSLVAGGVWNNEQFF. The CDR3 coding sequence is TGTGCCAGCAGCTTGGTAGCCGGGGGAGTGTGGAACAATGAGCAGTTCTTC.

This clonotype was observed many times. The CDR3 region has the DNA TGTGCCAGCAGCTTGCCCGGGGGCCTCCCCCCCGAGCAGTACTTC. This sequence encodes CASSLPGGLPPEQYF. The chain links TRBV11-2 to TRBJ2-7; D is tentatively TRBD1 or TRBD2 (6 bases each). V was clipped by 3 bases and J by 6 bases, with 18 bases between them. From germline, CDR1 is SGHAT and CDR2 FQNNGV. The length of the CDR3 is 15 residues.

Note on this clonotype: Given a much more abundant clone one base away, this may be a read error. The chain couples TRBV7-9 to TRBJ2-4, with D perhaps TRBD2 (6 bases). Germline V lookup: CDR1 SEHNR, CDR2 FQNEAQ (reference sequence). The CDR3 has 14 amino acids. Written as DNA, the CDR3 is TGTGCCGGCAGCTGGGGACTAGCCAAAAACATTCAGTACTTC. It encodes CAGSWGLAKNIQYF.

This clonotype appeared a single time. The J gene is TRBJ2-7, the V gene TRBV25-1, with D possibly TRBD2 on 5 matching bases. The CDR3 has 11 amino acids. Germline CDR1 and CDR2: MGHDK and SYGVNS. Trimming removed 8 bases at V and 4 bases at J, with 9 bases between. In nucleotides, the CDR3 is TGTGCCAGCGGGAGTTATTACGAGCAGTACTTC. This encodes CASGSYYEQYF.

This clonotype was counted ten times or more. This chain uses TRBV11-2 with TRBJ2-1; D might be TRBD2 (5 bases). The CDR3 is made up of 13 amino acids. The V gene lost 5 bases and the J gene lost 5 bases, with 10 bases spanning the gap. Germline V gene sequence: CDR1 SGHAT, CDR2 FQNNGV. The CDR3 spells CASSPGTHNEQFF. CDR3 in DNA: TGTGCCAGCAGCCCGGGAACCCACAATGAGCAGTTCTTC.

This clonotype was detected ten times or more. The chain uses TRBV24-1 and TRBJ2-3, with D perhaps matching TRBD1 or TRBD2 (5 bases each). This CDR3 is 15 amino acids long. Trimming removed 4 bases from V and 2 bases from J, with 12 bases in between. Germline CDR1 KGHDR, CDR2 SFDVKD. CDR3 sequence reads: CATSEGDHATDTQYF. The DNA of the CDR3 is TGTGCCACCAGTGAAGGGGACCATGCCACAGATACGCAGTATTTT.

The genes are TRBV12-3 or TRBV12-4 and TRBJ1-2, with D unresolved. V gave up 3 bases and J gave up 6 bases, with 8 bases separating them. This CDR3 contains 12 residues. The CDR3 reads CASSFTEDGYTF. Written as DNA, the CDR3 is TGTGCCAGCAGTTTTACTGAGGATGGCTACACCTTC.

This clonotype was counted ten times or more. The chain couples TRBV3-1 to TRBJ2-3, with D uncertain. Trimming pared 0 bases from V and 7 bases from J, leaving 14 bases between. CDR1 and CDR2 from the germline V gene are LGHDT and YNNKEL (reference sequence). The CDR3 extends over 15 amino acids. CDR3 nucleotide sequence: TGTGCCAGCAGCCAAGACGCGGTCCCTTCGCATACGCAGTATTTT. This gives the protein CASSQDAVPSHTQYF.

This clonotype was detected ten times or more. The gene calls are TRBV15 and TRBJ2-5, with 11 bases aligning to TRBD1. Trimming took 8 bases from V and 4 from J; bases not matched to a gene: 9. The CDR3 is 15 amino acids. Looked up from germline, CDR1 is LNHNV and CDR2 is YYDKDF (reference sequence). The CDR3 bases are TGTGCCACCCTTCTAGGACAGGGGGCTAGAGAGACCCAGTACTTC. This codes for CATLLGQGARETQYF.

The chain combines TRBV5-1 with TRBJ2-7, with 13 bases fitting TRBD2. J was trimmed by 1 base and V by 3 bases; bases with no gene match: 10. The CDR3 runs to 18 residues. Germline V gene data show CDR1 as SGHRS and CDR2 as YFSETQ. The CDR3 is CASSSRGLAGEPSYEQYF. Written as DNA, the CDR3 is TGCGCCAGCAGCTCGCGCGGACTAGCGGGAGAGCCATCCTACGAGCAGTACTTC.

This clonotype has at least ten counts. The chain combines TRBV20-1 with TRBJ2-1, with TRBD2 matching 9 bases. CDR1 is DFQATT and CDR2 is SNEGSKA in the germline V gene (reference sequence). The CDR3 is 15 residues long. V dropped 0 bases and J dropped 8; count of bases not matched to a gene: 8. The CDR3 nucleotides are TGCAGTGCTAGAGATGTGGCTAGCGGGAAGGATGAGCAGTTCTTC. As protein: CSARDVASGKDEQFF.

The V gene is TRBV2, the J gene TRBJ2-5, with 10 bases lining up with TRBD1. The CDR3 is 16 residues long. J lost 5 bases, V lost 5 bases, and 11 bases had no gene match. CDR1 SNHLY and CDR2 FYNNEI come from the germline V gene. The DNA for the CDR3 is TGTGCCAGCAGTTTATCCGGGACAGGGGTTTGGGAGACCCAGTACTTC. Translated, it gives CASSLSGTGVWETQYF. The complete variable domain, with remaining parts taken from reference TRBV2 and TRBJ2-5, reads EPEVTQTPSHQVTQMGQEVILRCVPISNHLYFYWYRQILGQKVEFLVSFYNNEISEKSEIFDDQFSVERPDGSNFTLKIRSTKLEDSAMYFCASSLSGTGVWETQYFGPGTRLLVL.

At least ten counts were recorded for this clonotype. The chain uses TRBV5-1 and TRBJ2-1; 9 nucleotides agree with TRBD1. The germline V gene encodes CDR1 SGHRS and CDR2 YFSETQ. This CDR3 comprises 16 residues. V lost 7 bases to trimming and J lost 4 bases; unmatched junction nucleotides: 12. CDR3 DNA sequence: TGCGCCAGCGGCACCGACACCGGGACAGGGTACAATGAGCAGTTCTTC. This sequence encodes CASGTDTGTGYNEQFF.

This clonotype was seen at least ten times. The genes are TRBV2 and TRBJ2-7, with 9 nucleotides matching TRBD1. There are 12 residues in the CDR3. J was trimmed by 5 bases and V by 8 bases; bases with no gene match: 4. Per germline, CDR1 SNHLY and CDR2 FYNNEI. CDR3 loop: CASGTGSDEQYF. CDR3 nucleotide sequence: TGTGCCAGCGGGACAGGGAGTGACGAGCAGTACTTC.

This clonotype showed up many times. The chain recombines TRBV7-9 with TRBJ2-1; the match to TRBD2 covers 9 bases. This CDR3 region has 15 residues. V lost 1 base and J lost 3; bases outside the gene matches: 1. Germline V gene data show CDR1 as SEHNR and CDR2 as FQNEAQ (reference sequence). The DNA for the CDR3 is TGTGCCAGCAGCTTAGTACTAGCGGGCTACAATGAGCAGTTCTTC. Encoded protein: CASSLVLAGYNEQFF.